Sequencing of this T cell receptor beta chain was carried out in a study of blood T cell repertoires in COVID-19. Study-wide context: T cells, B-cell-depleted T cells, or PBMCs supplied cDNA or gDNA.

In the study's own analysis: Nucleated cell counts were estimated from reference gene primer amplification. Measured with immunoSEQ multiplex PCR; TCRdb has only the in-frame clones, and not every one. V and J calls and clone size are those listed in that table; D and trimming were worked out from the DNA. This sample has a few hundred thousand clones, with around 82% found just once. CDR1 is SGHAT and CDR2 is FQNNGV in the germline V gene. J was trimmed by 6 bases and V by 6 bases; bases with no gene match: 7. The CDR3 has 14 amino acids. This clonotype originated in a woman aged 60-75 years with acute or convalescent COVID-19. The chain employs TRBV11-2 and TRBJ1-1; 10 nucleotides agree with TRBD1. Material: peripheral blood. CDR3 amino acids: CASSVTGGLSEAFF. CDR3 DNA: TGTGCCAGCAGTGTGACAGGGGGCTTATCTGAAGCTTTCTTT.